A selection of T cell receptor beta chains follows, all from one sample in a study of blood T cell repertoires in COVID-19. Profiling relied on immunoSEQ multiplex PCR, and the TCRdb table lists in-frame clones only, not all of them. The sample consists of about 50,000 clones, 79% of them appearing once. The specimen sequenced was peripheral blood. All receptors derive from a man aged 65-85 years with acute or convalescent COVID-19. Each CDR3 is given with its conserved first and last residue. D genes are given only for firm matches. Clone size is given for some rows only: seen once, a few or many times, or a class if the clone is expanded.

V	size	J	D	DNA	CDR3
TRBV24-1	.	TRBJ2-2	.	TGTGCCACCAGTGATTTGGAGGGCCATGGGGCCGGGGAGCTGTTTTTT	CATSDLEGHGAGELFF
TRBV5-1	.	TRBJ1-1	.	TGCGCCAGCAGCTGGGGTCTGACAGGCGGGGGCACTGAAGCTTTCTTT	CASSWGLTGGGTEAFF
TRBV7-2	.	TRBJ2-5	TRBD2	TGTGCCAGCAGCCCGGACAGCGGGAGCCCCAGGACCCAGTACTTC	CASSPDSGSPRTQYF
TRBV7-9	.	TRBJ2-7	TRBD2	TGTGCCAGCAGTCCGACTAGCGGGGGGGCCCTAGACGAGCAGTACTTC	CASSPTSGGALDEQYF
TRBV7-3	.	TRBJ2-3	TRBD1	TGTGCCAGCAGCTTAACGTTTCGGGCAGGGGGAGAGGCAGATACGCAGTATTTT	CASSLTFRAGGEADTQYF
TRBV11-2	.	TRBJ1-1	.	TGTGCCAGCAGCTTAGAGGGAGCGGAAGCTTTCTTT	CASSLEGAEAFF
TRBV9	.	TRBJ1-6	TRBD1	TGTGCCAGCAGCGTAGTCGACAGGGGGGGTTCACCCCTCCACTTT	CASSVVDRGGSPLHF
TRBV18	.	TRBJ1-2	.	TGTGCCAGCTCACCTACGACAGCCTATGGCTACACCTTC	CASSPTTAYGYTF
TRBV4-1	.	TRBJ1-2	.	TGCGCCAGCAGCCCGGACCTTATGACAGAAAATAACTATGGCTACACCTTC	CASSPDLMTENNYGYTF
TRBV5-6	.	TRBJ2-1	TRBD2	TGTGCCAGCAGCTTCATGCCTAGCGGGAGTTTAAATGAGCAGTTCTTC	CASSFMPSGSLNEQFF
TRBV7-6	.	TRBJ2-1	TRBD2	TGTGCCAGCAGCTTAGAGGGCGGGGGGGGCAACAATGAGCAGTTCTTC	CASSLEGGGGNNEQFF
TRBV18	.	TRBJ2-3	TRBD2	TGTGCCAGCTCACCAATACTTACTAGCGGGGGGAAAGATACGCAGTATTTT	CASSPILTSGGKDTQYF
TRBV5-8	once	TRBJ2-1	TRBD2	TGTGCCAGCAGCTTGGCACTAGCGGGGGATTTGTACAATGAGCAGTTCTTC	CASSLALAGDLYNEQFF
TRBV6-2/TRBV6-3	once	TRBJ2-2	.	TGTGCCAGCAGTTCAGGAACCGCGAACACCGGGGAGCTGTTTTTT	CASSSGTANTGELFF
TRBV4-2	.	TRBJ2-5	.	TGTGCCAGCAGCCACCCTACGGAGACCCAGTACTTC	CASSHPTETQYF
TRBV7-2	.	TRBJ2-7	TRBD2	TGTGCCAGCAGCCGCGTAGCGGGAGATCGGTATGAGCAGTACTTC	CASSRVAGDRYEQYF
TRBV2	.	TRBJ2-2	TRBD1	TGTGCCAGCAGTGAAACTGGACAGGGGGCCTCTTATCCCCACACCGGGGAGCTGTTTTTT	CASSETGQGASYPHTGELFF
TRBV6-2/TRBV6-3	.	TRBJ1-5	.	TGTGCCAGCAGCTATCGTATGACCTTGAGCAGGGCCAATCAGCCCCAGCATTTT	CASSYRMTLSRANQPQHF
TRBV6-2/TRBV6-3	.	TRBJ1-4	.	TGTGCCAGCAGCGCTACAGGGTGGGCTAATGAAAAACTGTTTTTT	CASSATGWANEKLFF
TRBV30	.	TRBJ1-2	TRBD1	TGTGCCTGGAGTGTATTAGGACAGGGAAATTATGGCTACACCTTC	CAWSVLGQGNYGYTF